The 29 T cell receptor beta chains below come from one sample, sequenced in a study of beta chain features in type 1 diabetes. The investigators reverse transcribed all of the isolated RNA, so they sequenced expressed TCRB transcripts. This table comes from immunoSEQ multiplex PCR, and its TCRdb copy is limited to in-frame clones, with some not included. The sample includes under 550,000 clones, about 10% of them seen just once. Sequencing was performed on naive CD4+ T cells from blood. The receptors stem from a woman in her late teens or twenties in good health.

This clone was counted a few times. V and J are TRBV14 and TRBJ1-2, with 7 bases identical to TRBD1. Unmatched junction bases numbered 3, after V lost 3 bases and J lost 2 bases. The germline V gene encodes CDR1 SGHDN and CDR2 FVKESK. This CDR3 contains 14 residues. CDR3 amino acids: CASSQARGNYGYTF. DNA of the CDR3: TGTGCCAGCAGCCAGGCCAGGGGGAACTATGGCTACACCTTC.

The genes are TRBV15 and TRBJ1-2, with a tentative D call TRBD1 (6 bases). This CDR3 comprises 14 residues. With 0 bases removed from V and 8 bases from J, the gap between germline ends came to 13 bases. Germline CDR1 is LNHNV and CDR2 is YYDKDF (reference sequence). For the CDR3, the DNA is TGTGCCACCAGCAGAGATGCGGGGGCAGGGGGCTACACCTTC. It yields the protein CATSRDAGAGGYTF.

This clone has a handful of counts. V gene TRBV29-1 combines with J gene TRBJ1-2; D might be TRBD1 (6 bases). This CDR3 region has 17 residues. Germline V gene data show CDR1 as SQVTM and CDR2 as ANQGSEA. Trimming pared 1 base from V and 7 bases from J, leaving 25 bases between. The CDR3 region has the DNA TGCAGCGTTGAAGGGGGCCCAGGGGCAGGGATCGCGGGTGGCTACACCTTC. It codes for CSVEGGPGAGIAGGYTF. Together with reference TRBV29-1 and TRBJ1-2, the CDR3 gives the full variable domain: SAVISQKPSRDICQRGTSLTIQCQVDSQVTMMFWYRQQPGQSLTLIATANQGSEATYESGFVIDKFPISRPNLTFSTLTVSNMSPEDSSIYLCSVEGGPGAGIAGGYTFGSGTRLTVV.

The V and J genes are TRBV7-3 and TRBJ1-1; D ambiguous. The V end lost 5 bases, the J end lost 1 base, and 8 bases lay between the germline ends. From germline, CDR1 is SGHTA and CDR2 FQGTGA. The CDR3 contains 13 residues. Written as DNA, the CDR3 is TGTGCCAGCAGCCTGCAGAGGAACACTGAAGCTTTCTTT. Translating it yields CASSLQRNTEAFF.

This clone was recorded only once. J is TRBJ2-3 and V is TRBV5-4; either TRBD1 or TRBD2 may fit D (5 bases each). Germline-derived CDR1 and CDR2 are SGHNT and YYREEE (reference sequence). Trimming took 7 bases from V and 6 from J, leaving 18 bases between them. This CDR3 spans 14 amino acids. The CDR3 protein is CASGARAGSDTQYF. The CDR3 region has the DNA TGTGCCAGCGGGGCCCGGGCAGGGAGTGATACGCAGTATTTT. Supplemented by reference TRBV5-4 and TRBJ2-3, the full variable domain reads ETGVTQSPTHLIKTRGQQVTLRCSSQSGHNTVSWYQQALGQGPQFIFQYYREEENGRGNFPPRFSGLQFPNYSSELNVNALELDDSALYLCASGARAGSDTQYFGPGTRLTVL.

CDR3 sequence reads: CASSTTINYGYTF. In nucleotides, the CDR3 is TGTGCCAGCAGCACCACCATAAACTATGGCTACACCTTC. The chain couples TRBV9 to TRBJ1-2; D uncertain. Trimming removed 4 bases at V and 2 bases at J, with 9 bases between. CDR1 and CDR2 from the germline V gene are SGDLS and YYNGEE. The CDR3 covers 13 residues.

The rearrangement uses TRBV5-1 and TRBJ2-3, with D maybe TRBD2 (6 bases). This CDR3 contains 15 residues. The V end lost 3 bases, the J end lost 0 bases, and 11 bases lay between the germline ends. Looked up from germline, CDR1 is SGHRS and CDR2 is YFSETQ. CDR3: CASSSISGSTDTQYF. The CDR3 DNA reads as TGCGCCAGCAGCTCCATTAGCGGAAGCACAGATACGCAGTATTTT.

In nucleotides, the CDR3 is TGCGCCAGCAGCTTGTTGGAAGGGGATGGGGTTGAGCAGTTCTTC. Its protein product is CASSLLEGDGVEQFF. This chain links TRBV5-1 with TRBJ2-1; TRBD1 is a possible D gene (5 bases). Germline V CDR1 and CDR2: SGHRS, YFSETQ. The CDR3 length is 15 residues. Deletions cut 1 base from V and 9 bases from J, with 17 bases between.

The chain employs TRBV4-1 and TRBJ1-4; 7 bases are shared with TRBD1. Germline loops: CDR1 MGHRA, CDR2 YSYEKL. Germline trimming cut 4 bases from V and 5 bases from J; bases unmatched to any gene: 10. The CDR3 sequence is 16 residues long. CDR3 in DNA: TGCGCCAGCAGCCCGTCTCCGGGACAGAGGAATGAAAAACTGTTTTTT. It specifies CASSPSPGQRNEKLFF.

This clone turned up a few times. This sequence joins TRBV2 and TRBJ2-5, with D perhaps given as TRBD1 or TRBD2 (5 bases each). Trimming left V 4 bases short and J 5 bases short, with 14 bases between. This CDR3 is 14 amino acids long. The germline V gene encodes CDR1 SNHLY and CDR2 FYNNEI. The CDR3 region has the DNA TGTGCCAGCAGTGGACGGGACGCCGGGGAGACCCAGTACTTC. Translated, it gives CASSGRDAGETQYF.

This clone was seen more than once but under ten times. This chain uses TRBV7-3 with TRBJ1-1, with TRBD1 matching over 7 bases. V was pared by 6 bases and J by 3 bases, with 7 bases of the junction left unmatched. The germline CDR1 and CDR2 sequences are SGHTA and FQGTGA. This CDR3 contains 14 residues. The CDR3 DNA sequence: TGTGCCAGCAGTCGAGACAGGGCGGACACTGAAGCTTTCTTT. It yields the protein CASSRDRADTEAFF.

The chain recombines TRBV2 with TRBJ2-3; 9 bases fit TRBD2. V dropped 4 bases and J dropped 3; count of bases not matched to a gene: 5. The CDR3 length is 15 residues. Germline CDR1 and CDR2: SNHLY and FYNNEI. CDR3 coding DNA: TGTGCCAGCAGTGTGGCTAGCGGGATAACAGATACGCAGTATTTT. Residues: CASSVASGITDTQYF. The full variable domain, its missing parts supplied by reference TRBV2 and TRBJ2-3, is EPEVTQTPSHQVTQMGQEVILRCVPISNHLYFYWYRQILGQKVEFLVSFYNNEISEKSEIFDDQFSVERPDGSNFTLKIRSTKLEDSAMYFCASSVASGITDTQYFGPGTRLTVL.

In this sample, this clone turned up a few times. This chain uses TRBV28 with TRBJ2-3; a possible D gene is TRBD2 (7 bases). The length of the CDR3 is 14 residues. V shed 8 bases and J shed 5 bases, with 17 bases lying between them. CDR1 is MDHEN, CDR2 SYDVKM, per germline. This chain's CDR3 is CASGEAGARDTQYF. CDR3 nucleotide sequence: TGTGCCAGCGGGGAGGCGGGGGCAAGAGATACGCAGTATTTT.

The DNA for the CDR3 is TGTGCCAGCAGCCCGCTCCCGGTTGGCGTGACCCAGTACTTC. It yields the protein CASSPLPVGVTQYF. The chain recombines TRBV7-6 with TRBJ2-5; D gene uncertain. Per germline, CDR1 SGHVS and CDR2 FNYEAQ. The CDR3 extends over 14 amino acids. V lost 5 bases, J lost 7 bases, and 17 bases lay in between.

The chain has TRBV29-1 and TRBJ1-5; D is possibly TRBD1 (6 bases). V was trimmed by 4 bases and J by 3 bases, leaving 16 bases between them. CDR1 and CDR2 (germline): SQVTM, ANQGSEA. CDR3 length: 15 amino acids. CDR3 nucleotides: TGCAGCGTTGGTGGTCCGCCAGGGGTCAATCAGCCCCAGCATTTT. This gives the protein CSVGGPPGVNQPQHF.

CDR3 loop: CASSDWQGENSPLHF. In DNA form, the CDR3 reads TGTGCCAGCAGTGACTGGCAGGGAGAGAATTCACCCCTCCACTTT. The rearrangement uses TRBV2 and TRBJ1-6; possible D gene TRBD1, 5 bases. Germline V gene lookup returns CDR1 SNHLY and CDR2 FYNNEI. The V end lost 3 bases, the J end lost 7 bases, and 13 bases lay between the germline ends. The CDR3 is made up of 15 amino acids.

The chain has TRBV29-1 and TRBJ1-4; a weak D match, TRBD1 (5 bases). Germline V gene sequence: CDR1 SQVTM, CDR2 ANQGSEA. The CDR3 is made up of 13 amino acids. The DNA for the CDR3 is TGCAGTGCCCTGGGGGTCGGAGAAGAAAAACTGTTTTTT. Translating gives CSALGVGEEKLFF.

This clone has just a few counts. The rearrangement links TRBV7-9 to TRBJ2-3; D gene unclear. V lost 2 bases to trimming and J lost 5 bases, with 2 bases between them. The CDR3 consists of 11 residues. Germline CDR1 and CDR2: SEHNR and FQNEAQ (reference sequence). The CDR3 DNA follows: TGTGCCAGCAGCTTAAAAGATACGCAGTATTTT. It encodes CASSLKDTQYF.

This clone was seen more than once but under ten times. The genes are TRBV30 and TRBJ1-1; tentatively, D is TRBD1 (5 bases). Germline CDR1 reads GTSNPN; CDR2 reads SVGIG (reference sequence). Trimming left V 3 bases short and J 2 bases short, with 13 bases between. The CDR3 is 14 residues long. This CDR3 is CAWRLADRNTEAFF. The CDR3 region has the DNA TGTGCCTGGAGGTTGGCAGACAGAAACACTGAAGCTTTCTTT. Drawing the rest from reference TRBV30 and TRBJ1-1, the complete variable domain is SQTIHQWPATLVQPVGSPLSLECTVEGTSNPNLYWYRQAAGRGLQLLFYSVGIGQISSEVPQNLSASRPQDRQFILSSKKLLLSDSGFYLCAWRLADRNTEAFFGQGTRLTVV.

The table lists this clone with a count of one. The chain couples TRBV7-9 to TRBJ2-7; possibly TRBD1 or TRBD2 for D (5 bases each). V shed 4 bases and J shed 6 bases, with 13 bases lying between them. Germline-derived CDR1 and CDR2 are SEHNR and FQNEAQ (reference sequence). This CDR3 region has 13 residues. CDR3 sequence reads: CASSSGEGLEQYF. The CDR3 coding sequence is TGTGCCAGCAGCTCAGGCGAGGGGCTCGAGCAGTACTTC.

This clone has more than one count but fewer than ten. This chain links TRBV7-2 with TRBJ2-3; D gene ambiguous. CDR3 length equals 14 residues. The germline gives CDR1 SGHTA, CDR2 FQGNSA. Trimming stripped 5 bases from V and 6 bases from J, with 15 bases between. The CDR3 sequence is CASSHTTGRDTQYF. The CDR3 bases are TGTGCCAGCAGCCACACTACCGGACGTGATACGCAGTATTTT.

This clone was observed a few times. The chain recombines TRBV5-6 with TRBJ2-3, with 10 nucleotides matching TRBD2. Germline V lookup: CDR1 SGHDT, CDR2 YYEEEE. V lost 3 bases, J lost 7 bases, and 8 bases stayed unmatched. The CDR3 length is 15 residues. Here the CDR3 DNA reads TGTGCCAGCAGCTCCACACTAGCGGGGTGGAATACGCAGTATTTT. Protein sequence: CASSSTLAGWNTQYF.

The chain joins TRBV15 to TRBJ1-2, with a weak D call TRBD1 (6 bases). This CDR3 has 13 amino acids. Trimming shortened V by 3 bases and J by 6 bases, and 11 bases separated the two germline ends. The germline V gene has CDR1 LNHNV and CDR2 YYDKDF (reference sequence). The CDR3 DNA is TGTGCCACCAGCAGGACCACAGGGAATGGCTACACCTTC. Translated: CATSRTTGNGYTF.

This rearrangement joins TRBV29-1 to TRBJ2-4; no definite D call. The CDR3 length is 14 residues. With 1 base removed from V and 0 bases from J, the gap between germline ends came to 7 bases. Germline-derived CDR1 and CDR2 are SQVTM and ANQGSEA. The CDR3 reads CSVEVGLAKNIQYF. The CDR3 DNA reads as TGCAGCGTTGAAGTGGGTTTAGCCAAAAACATTCAGTACTTC.

Points on this clone: The junction departs from the called germline gene at one end, perhaps through a read error. This chain connects TRBV2 to TRBJ2-7, with a possible D match to TRBD2 (7 bases). CDR1 and CDR2 (germline): SNHLY, FYNNEI. The CDR3 length is 12 residues. The CDR3 bases are TGTGCCAGCAGTAGTGACATTGGGGGGGGCCTCTTC. Translated, it gives CASSSDIGGGLF.

Remarks on this clone: Other nucleotide sequences from this sample produce the same CDR3. The chain is built from TRBV29-1 and TRBJ2-2, with D uncertain. Trimming took off 4 bases at V and 5 bases at J, with 2 bases between the two ends. This CDR3 spans 10 amino acids. Germline assignment: CDR1 SQVTM and CDR2 ANQGSEA. The CDR3 DNA follows: TGCAGCGTTGGAACCGGGGAGCTGTTTTTT. The encoded protein is CSVGTGELFF.

The chain combines TRBV6-1 with TRBJ2-2; D not certain. This CDR3 is built from 15 residues. Germline lookup yields CDR1 MNHNS and CDR2 SASEGT. The ends were cut back, 5 bases at V and 6 bases at J, with 16 bases in the middle. CDR3 in amino acids: CASSRFFSRAGELFF. The CDR3 DNA is TGTGCCAGCAGTCGGTTCTTCTCAAGGGCCGGGGAGCTGTTTTTT.

This clone was detected only a few times. V gene TRBV11-3 combines with J gene TRBJ2-2; no reliable D call. Germline V gene sequence: CDR1 SGHNT, CDR2 YENEEA. The length of the CDR3 is 16 residues. Deletions cut 8 bases from V and 0 bases from J, with 16 bases between. CDR3 nucleotide sequence: TGTGCCAGCCGCCTCGTTGGCGTCCCGAACACCGGGGAGCTGTTTTTT. It translates to CASRLVGVPNTGELFF.

The genes are TRBV29-1 and TRBJ2-7; D ambiguous. Trimming stripped 4 bases from V and 2 bases from J, with 9 bases between. CDR1 is SQVTM, CDR2 ANQGSEA, per germline. The CDR3 sequence is 12 residues long. The CDR3 nucleotides are TGCAGCGTTGGGACGGCAACCTACGAGCAGTACTTC. The encoded protein is CSVGTATYEQYF.